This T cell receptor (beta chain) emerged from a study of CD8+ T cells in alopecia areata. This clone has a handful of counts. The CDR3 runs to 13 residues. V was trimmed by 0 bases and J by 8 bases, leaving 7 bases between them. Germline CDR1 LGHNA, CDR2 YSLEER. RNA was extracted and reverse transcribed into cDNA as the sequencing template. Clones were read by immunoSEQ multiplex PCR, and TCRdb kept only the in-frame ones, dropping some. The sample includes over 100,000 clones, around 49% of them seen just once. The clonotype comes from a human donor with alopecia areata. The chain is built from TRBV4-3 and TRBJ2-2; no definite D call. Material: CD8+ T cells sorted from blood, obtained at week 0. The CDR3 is CASSQDPRGELFF. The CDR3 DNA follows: TGCGCCAGCAGCCAAGATCCGAGGGGGGAGCTGTTTTTT.